Listed below are T cell receptor beta chains from one sample, sequenced in a study of shared clonotypes between healthy human individuals. Sequencing was performed with immunoSEQ multiplex PCR; in TCRdb, only in-frame clones are kept and a portion is missing. The repertoire holds a few hundred thousand clones, with about 80% as singletons. Sequencing used PBMCs. These receptor sequences come from a woman between 40 and 50 years old in good health. Some clones in this sample may be carry-over from other donors' samples. CDR3s include the opening cysteine and the closing phenylalanine or tryptophan. A D gene is named only where the DNA matches it firmly. Not every row has a clone size; where given, it reads once, few, many or a size class.

v_call	j_call	clone_size	d_call	cdr3_aa	cdr3_nt
TRBV7-2	TRBJ2-7	.	.	CASSPRSEQYF	TGTGCCAGCAGCCCGAGATCCGAGCAGTACTTC
TRBV5-4	TRBJ2-1	.	.	CASSLLVGDVGEQFF	TGTGCCAGCAGCTTGTTGGTGGGAGACGTGGGGGAGCAGTTCTTC
TRBV7-7	TRBJ2-1	once	.	CASSEGDYNEQFF	TGTGCTAGCAGCGAAGGGGACTACAATGAGCAGTTCTTC
TRBV7-9	TRBJ2-3	few	TRBD2	CASSPRGSGSGDTQYF	TGTGCCAGCAGCCCTCGGGGTAGCGGGAGTGGAGATACGCAGTATTTT
TRBV5-6	TRBJ1-1	.	.	CASSRTRVEGGTEAFF	TGTGCCAGCAGCAGGACTCGGGTCGAAGGAGGAACTGAAGCTTTCTTT
TRBV30	TRBJ2-7	.	.	CACGQGLPGYEQYF	TGTGCCTGTGGCCAGGGTCTCCCAGGCTACGAGCAGTACTTC
TRBV7-6	TRBJ2-2	.	TRBD2	CASSLAIAGGVGELFF	TGTGCCAGCAGCTTAGCTATAGCGGGAGGAGTCGGGGAGCTGTTTTTT
TRBV5-6	TRBJ2-5	.	.	CASSFRDETQYF	TGTGCCAGCAGCTTCCGTGATGAGACCCAGTACTTC
TRBV5-1	TRBJ2-1	.	TRBD2	CASSLGLADEQFF	TGCGCCAGCAGCTTGGGACTAGCGGATGAGCAGTTCTTC
TRBV25-1	TRBJ1-2	few	.	CASRPIQGSYTF	TGTGCCAGCAGACCTATACAGGGTTCCTACACCTTC